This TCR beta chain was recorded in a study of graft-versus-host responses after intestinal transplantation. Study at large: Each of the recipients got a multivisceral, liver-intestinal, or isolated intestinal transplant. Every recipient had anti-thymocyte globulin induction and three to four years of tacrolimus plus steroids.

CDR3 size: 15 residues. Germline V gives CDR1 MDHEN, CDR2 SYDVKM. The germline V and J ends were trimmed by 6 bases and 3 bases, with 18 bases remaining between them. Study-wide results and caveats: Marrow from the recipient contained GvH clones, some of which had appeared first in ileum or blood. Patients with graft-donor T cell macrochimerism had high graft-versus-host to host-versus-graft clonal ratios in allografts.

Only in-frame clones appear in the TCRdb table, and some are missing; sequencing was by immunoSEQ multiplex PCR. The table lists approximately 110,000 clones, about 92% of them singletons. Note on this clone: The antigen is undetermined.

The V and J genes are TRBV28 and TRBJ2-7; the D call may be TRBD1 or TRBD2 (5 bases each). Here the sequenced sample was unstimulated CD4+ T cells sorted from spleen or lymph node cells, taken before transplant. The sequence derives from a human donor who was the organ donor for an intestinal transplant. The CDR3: CASRSRGAVRYEQYF. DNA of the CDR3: TGTGCCAGCAGGTCTAGAGGGGCAGTGCGCTACGAGCAGTACTTC.